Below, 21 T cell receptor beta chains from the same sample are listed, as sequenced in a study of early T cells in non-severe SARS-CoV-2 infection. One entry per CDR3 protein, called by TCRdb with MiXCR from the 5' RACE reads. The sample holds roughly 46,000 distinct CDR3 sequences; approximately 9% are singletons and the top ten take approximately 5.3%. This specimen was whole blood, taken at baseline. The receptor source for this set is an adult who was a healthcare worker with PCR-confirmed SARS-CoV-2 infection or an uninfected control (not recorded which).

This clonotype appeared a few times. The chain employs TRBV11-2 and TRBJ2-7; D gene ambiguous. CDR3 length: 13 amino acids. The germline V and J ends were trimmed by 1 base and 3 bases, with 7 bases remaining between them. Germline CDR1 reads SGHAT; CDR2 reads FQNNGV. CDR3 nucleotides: TGTGCCAGCAGCTTAGGGAAGGGCTACGAGCAGTACTTC. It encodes CASSLGKGYEQYF.

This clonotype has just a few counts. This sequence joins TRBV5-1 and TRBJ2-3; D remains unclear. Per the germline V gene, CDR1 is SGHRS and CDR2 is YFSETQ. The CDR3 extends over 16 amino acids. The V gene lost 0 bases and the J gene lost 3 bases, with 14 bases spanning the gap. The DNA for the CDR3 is TGCGCCAGCAGCTTGGGATCTCTAGGGCCTACAGATACGCAGTATTTT. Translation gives CASSLGSLGPTDTQYF.

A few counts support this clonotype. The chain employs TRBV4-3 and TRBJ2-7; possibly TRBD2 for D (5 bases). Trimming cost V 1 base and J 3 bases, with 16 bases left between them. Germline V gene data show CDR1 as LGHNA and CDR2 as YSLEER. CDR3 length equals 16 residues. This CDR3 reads CASSQGPGIVGYEQYF. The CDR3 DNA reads TGCGCCAGCAGCCAAGGACCGGGGATTGTGGGCTACGAGCAGTACTTC.

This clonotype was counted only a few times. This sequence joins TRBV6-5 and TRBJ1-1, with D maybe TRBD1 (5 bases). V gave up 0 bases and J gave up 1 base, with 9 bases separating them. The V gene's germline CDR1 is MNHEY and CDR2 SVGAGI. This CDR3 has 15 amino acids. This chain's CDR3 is CASSYSDSWNTEAFF. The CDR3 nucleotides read TGTGCCAGCAGTTACTCTGACAGCTGGAACACTGAAGCTTTCTTT.

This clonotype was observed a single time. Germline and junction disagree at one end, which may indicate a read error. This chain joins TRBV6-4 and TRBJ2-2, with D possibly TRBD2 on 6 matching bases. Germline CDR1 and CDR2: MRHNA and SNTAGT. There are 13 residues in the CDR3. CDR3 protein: CAGSEAGTGELFF. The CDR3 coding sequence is TGTGCCGGCAGTGAGGCGGGAACCGGGGAGCTGTTTTTT.

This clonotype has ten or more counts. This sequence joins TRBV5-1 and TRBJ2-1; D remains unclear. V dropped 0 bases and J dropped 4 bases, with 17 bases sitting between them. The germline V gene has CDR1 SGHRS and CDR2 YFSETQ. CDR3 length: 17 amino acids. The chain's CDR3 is CASSLGTGRLVYNEQFF. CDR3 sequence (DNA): TGCGCCAGCAGCTTGGGGACGGGCAGACTCGTATACAATGAGCAGTTCTTC.

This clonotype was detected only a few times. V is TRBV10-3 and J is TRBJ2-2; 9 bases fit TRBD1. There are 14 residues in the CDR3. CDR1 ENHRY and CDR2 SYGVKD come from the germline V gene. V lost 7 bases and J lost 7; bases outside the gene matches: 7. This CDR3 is CAINRGLNIGELFF. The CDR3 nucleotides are TGTGCCATCAACAGGGGGCTTAATATCGGGGAGCTGTTTTTT.

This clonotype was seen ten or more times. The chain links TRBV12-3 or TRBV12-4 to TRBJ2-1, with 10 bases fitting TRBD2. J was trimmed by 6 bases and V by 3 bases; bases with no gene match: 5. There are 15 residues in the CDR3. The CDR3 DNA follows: TGTGCCAGCAGTTTGGGGCTAGCGGGGGTCAATGAGCAGTTCTTC. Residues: CASSLGLAGVNEQFF.

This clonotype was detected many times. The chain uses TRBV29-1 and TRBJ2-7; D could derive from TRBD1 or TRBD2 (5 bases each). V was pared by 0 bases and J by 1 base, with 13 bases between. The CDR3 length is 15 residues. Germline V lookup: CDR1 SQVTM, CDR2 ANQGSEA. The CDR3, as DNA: TGCAGCGTTGAAGATTGGGGGACGGGTTCCTACGAGCAGTACTTC. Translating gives CSVEDWGTGSYEQYF.

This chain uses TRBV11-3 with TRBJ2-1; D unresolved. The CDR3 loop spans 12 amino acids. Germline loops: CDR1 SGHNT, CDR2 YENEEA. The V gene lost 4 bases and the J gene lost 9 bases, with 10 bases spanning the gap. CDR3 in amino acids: CASSSRPPEQFF. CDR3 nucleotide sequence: TGTGCCAGCAGCTCCAGACCCCCTGAGCAGTTCTTC.

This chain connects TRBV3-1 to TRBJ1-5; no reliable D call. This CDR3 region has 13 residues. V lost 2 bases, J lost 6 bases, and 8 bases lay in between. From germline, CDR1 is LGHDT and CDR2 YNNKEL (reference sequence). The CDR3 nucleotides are TGTGCCAGCAGCCAACCGGGATTTCAGCCCCAGCATTTT. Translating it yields CASSQPGFQPQHF.

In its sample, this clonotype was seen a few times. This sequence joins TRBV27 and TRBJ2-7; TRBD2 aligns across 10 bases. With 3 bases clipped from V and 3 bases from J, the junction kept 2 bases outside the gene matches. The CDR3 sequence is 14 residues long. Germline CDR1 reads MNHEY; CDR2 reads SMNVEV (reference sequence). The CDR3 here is CASSLLAGVYEQYF. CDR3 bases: TGTGCCAGCAGTTTGCTAGCGGGAGTCTACGAGCAGTACTTC.

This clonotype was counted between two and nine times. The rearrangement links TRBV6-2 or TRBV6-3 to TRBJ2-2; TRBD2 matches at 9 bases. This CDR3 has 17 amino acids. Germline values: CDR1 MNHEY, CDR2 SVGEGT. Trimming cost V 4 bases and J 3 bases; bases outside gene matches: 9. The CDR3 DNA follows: TGTGCCAGCAGTTTCGACTCGACTAGCGGATACACCGGGGAGCTGTTTTTT. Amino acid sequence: CASSFDSTSGYTGELFF.

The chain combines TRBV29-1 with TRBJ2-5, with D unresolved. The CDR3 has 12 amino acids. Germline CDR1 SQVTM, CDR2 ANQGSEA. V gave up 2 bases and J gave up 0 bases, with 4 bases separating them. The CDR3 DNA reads TGCAGCGTTGAACCCTACCAAGAGACCCAGTACTTC. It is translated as CSVEPYQETQYF.

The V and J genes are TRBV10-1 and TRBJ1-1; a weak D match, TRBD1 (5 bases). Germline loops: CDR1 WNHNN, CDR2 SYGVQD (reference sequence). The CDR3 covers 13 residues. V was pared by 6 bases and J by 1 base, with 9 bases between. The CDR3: CASSSDKNTEAFF. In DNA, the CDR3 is TGCGCCAGCAGCTCGGACAAGAACACTGAAGCTTTCTTT.

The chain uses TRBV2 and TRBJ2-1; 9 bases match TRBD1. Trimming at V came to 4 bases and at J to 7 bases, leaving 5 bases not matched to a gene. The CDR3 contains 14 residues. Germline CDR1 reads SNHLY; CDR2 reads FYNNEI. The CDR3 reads CASSGDRAVNEQFF. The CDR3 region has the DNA TGTGCCAGCAGTGGGGACAGGGCCGTAAATGAGCAGTTCTTC.

CDR3 in DNA: TGTGCCAGCAGCCAACTACAGGGAGATACGCAGTATTTT. Translation gives CASSQLQGDTQYF. V gene TRBV14 combines with J gene TRBJ2-3; D is perhaps TRBD1 (6 bases). V was pared by 2 bases and J by 5 bases, with 8 bases between. The CDR3 covers 13 residues. Germline V gene data show CDR1 as SGHDN and CDR2 as FVKESK.

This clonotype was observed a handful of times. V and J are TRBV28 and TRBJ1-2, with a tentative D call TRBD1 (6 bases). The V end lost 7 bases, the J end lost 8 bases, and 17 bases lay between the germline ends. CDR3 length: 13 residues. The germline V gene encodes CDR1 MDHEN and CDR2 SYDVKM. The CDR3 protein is CASIDRPEIGYTF. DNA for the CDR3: TGTGCCAGCATCGACAGGCCCGAGATAGGCTACACCTTC.

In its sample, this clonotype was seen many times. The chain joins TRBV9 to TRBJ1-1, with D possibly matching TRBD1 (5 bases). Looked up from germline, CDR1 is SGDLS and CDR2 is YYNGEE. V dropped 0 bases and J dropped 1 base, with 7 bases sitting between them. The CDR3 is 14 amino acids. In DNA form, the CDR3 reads TGTGCCAGCAGCGTAGGGGGCTGGAACACTGAAGCTTTCTTT. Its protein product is CASSVGGWNTEAFF.

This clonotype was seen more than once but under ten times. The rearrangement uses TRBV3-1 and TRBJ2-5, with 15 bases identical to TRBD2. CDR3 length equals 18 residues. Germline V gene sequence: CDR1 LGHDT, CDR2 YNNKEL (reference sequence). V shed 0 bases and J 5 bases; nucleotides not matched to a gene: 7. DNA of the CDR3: TGTGCCAGCAGCCAAGATCAACCGGGACTAGCGGGGGGCGAGACCCAGTACTTC. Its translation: CASSQDQPGLAGGETQYF.

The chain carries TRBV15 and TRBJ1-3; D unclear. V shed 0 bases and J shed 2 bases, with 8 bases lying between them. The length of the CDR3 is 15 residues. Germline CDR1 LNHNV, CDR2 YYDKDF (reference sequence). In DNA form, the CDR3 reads TGTGCCACCAGCAGAGATGCGGGTACTGGAAACACCATATATTTT. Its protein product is CATSRDAGTGNTIYF.